One and the same sample provided the 29 T cell receptor beta chains below, sequenced in a study of blood T cell repertoires in COVID-19. TCRdb keeps only in-frame clones here, not all; method: immunoSEQ multiplex PCR. The sample shows 150,000 to 200,000 clones, around four fifths of them seen only once. The specimen was PBMCs or T cells enriched from blood (not recorded which). These receptors came from a man aged 40-50 years who had recovered from COVID-19.

The DNA for the CDR3 is TGTGCCACCAGCAGAGATAGGAGGTCGGAACTGTTTTTT. It codes for CATSRDRRSELFF. This rearrangement joins TRBV15 to TRBJ1-4; D is ambiguous. The CDR3 spans 13 residues. Germline CDR1 reads LNHNV; CDR2 reads YYDKDF (reference sequence). Trimming shortened V by 0 bases and J by 12 bases, and 11 bases separated the two germline ends.

The chain is built from TRBV28 and TRBJ2-3; 8 bases map to TRBD2. The CDR3 extends over 20 amino acids. V was pared by 2 bases and J by 0 bases, with 16 bases of the junction left unmatched. Germline V gives CDR1 MDHEN, CDR2 SYDVKM. The CDR3, as DNA: TGTGCCAGCAGTTTACTTATCCCCCAAACTAGCGGTTTTAGCACAGATACGCAGTATTTT. It encodes CASSLLIPQTSGFSTDTQYF.

The rearrangement uses TRBV7-2 and TRBJ2-5, with 9 bases identical to TRBD2. This CDR3 is built from 13 residues. Per the germline V gene, CDR1 is SGHTA and CDR2 is FQGNSA. With V trimmed by 6 bases and J by 5 bases, 4 bases remained unmatched. Here the CDR3 DNA reads TGTGCCAGCAGGGATAGCGGGAGTGAGACCCAGTACTTC. Translating gives CASRDSGSETQYF.

V gene TRBV5-8 combines with J gene TRBJ1-3; a weak D match, TRBD1 (6 bases). The germline V gene encodes CDR1 SGHTS and CDR2 YDEGEE. CDR3 length: 15 residues. Trimming shortened V by 3 bases and J by 2 bases, and 12 bases separated the two germline ends. CDR3 bases: TGTGCCAGCAGCTCCGACAGGATTCCTGGAAACACCATATATTTT. As protein: CASSSDRIPGNTIYF.

This clone was counted ten times or more. The chain combines TRBV25-1 with TRBJ2-1; D perhaps matches TRBD2 (6 bases). V shed 1 base and J shed 10 bases, with 17 bases lying between them. The length of the CDR3 is 15 residues. Germline V CDR1 and CDR2: MGHDK, SYGVNS. The CDR3 region is CASSEWGLSEGEQFF. The CDR3 DNA follows: TGTGCCAGCAGTGAATGGGGACTGTCAGAGGGGGAGCAGTTCTTC.

The chain carries TRBV19 and TRBJ1-1; D gene unclear. V shed 1 base and J shed 0 bases, with 12 bases lying between them. The CDR3 sequence is 16 residues long. Germline values: CDR1 LNHDA, CDR2 SQIVND (reference sequence). The chain's CDR3 is CASSIVGRFMNTEAFF. In nucleotides, the CDR3 is TGTGCCAGTAGTATAGTGGGGAGGTTCATGAACACTGAAGCTTTCTTT.

The chain carries TRBV5-1 and TRBJ2-5, with D perhaps TRBD1 (5 bases). Trimming shortened V by 5 bases and J by 2 bases, and 13 bases separated the two germline ends. Germline V gene sequence: CDR1 SGHRS, CDR2 YFSETQ. The CDR3 length is 14 residues. CDR3 DNA sequence: TGCGCCAGCAGGGTGACAGTTGGGCAAGAGACCCAGTACTTC. Translated, it gives CASRVTVGQETQYF.

The chain recombines TRBV11-2 with TRBJ2-7; D gene ambiguous. The CDR3 is 12 residues long. CDR1 and CDR2 (germline): SGHAT, FQNNGV. Trimming stripped 3 bases from V and 3 bases from J, with 6 bases between. The CDR3 region is CASSFHCYEQYV. The CDR3 DNA reads as TGTGCCAGCAGCTTCCACTGCTACGAGCAGTACGTC.

This clone was detected a few times. The V call is TRBV18, the J call TRBJ1-5; maybe TRBD1 (5 bases). Germline V lookup: CDR1 KGHSH, CDR2 LQKENI. The CDR3 loop spans 13 amino acids. V lost 6 bases and J lost 4, with 10 bases in between. The CDR3 loop is CASSLGENQPQHF. The CDR3 nucleotides are TGTGCCAGCTCCCTAGGGGAAAATCAGCCCCAGCATTTT.

The J gene is TRBJ2-1, the V gene TRBV7-2; 10 bases fit TRBD2. This CDR3 has 16 residues. V trimming: 6 bases; J trimming: 9 bases; junction bases outside the gene matches: 14. Germline loops: CDR1 SGHTA, CDR2 FQGNSA. CDR3 DNA sequence: TGTGCCAGCAGACGATCCGGTGGAGCGGGAGGGCTTGAGCAGTTCTTC. Translating it yields CASRRSGGAGGLEQFF.

CDR3 nucleotide sequence: TGTGCCAGCAGTCTGTACCCGGGGGACTATGGCTACACCTTC. This gives the protein CASSLYPGDYGYTF. This chain connects TRBV27 to TRBJ1-2, with D maybe TRBD1 (5 bases). V was clipped by 5 bases and J by 3 bases, with 13 bases between them. This CDR3 contains 14 residues. CDR1 is MNHEY and CDR2 is SMNVEV in the germline V gene (reference sequence).

V is TRBV28 and J is TRBJ1-1, with no clear D. The CDR3 consists of 16 residues. Germline V CDR1 and CDR2: MDHEN, SYDVKM. V lost 2 bases to trimming and J lost 0 bases, with 13 bases between them. CDR3 coding DNA: TGTGCCAGCAGTTTAGCCAGTGATAATATGAACACTGAAGCTTTCTTT. Translated: CASSLASDNMNTEAFF.

In nucleotides, the CDR3 is TGTGCCAGCAGCTTAGACAGCCACTCTGGAAACACCATATATTTT. Translating it yields CASSLDSHSGNTIYF. The chain couples TRBV7-2 to TRBJ1-3, with D unclear. The germline V gene encodes CDR1 SGHTA and CDR2 FQGNSA. Trimming removed 1 base from V and 0 bases from J, with 7 bases in between. The CDR3 covers 15 residues.

The gene calls are TRBV9 and TRBJ2-1; 16 nucleotides line up with TRBD2. Germline CDR1 and CDR2: SGDLS and YYNGEE. Trimming at V came to 3 bases and at J to 0 bases, leaving 12 bases not matched to a gene. This CDR3 region has 21 residues. CDR3 DNA: TGTGCCAGCAGCGAAAATCGGGGACTAGCGGGAGGGCATACCTCCTACAATGAGCAGTTCTTC. Translation gives CASSENRGLAGGHTSYNEQFF.

The CDR3 DNA follows: TGTGCCTGGTCTAGCGCCACAGGGGGGGAGACCCAGTACTTC. Protein: CAWSSATGGETQYF. The V gene is TRBV30, the J gene TRBJ2-5; 8 bases match TRBD1. The CDR3 length is 14 residues. J gave up 5 bases and V 5 bases, and 10 bases lay outside the gene matches. Germline values: CDR1 GTSNPN, CDR2 SVGIG (reference sequence). Based on the CDR3 plus reference TRBV30 and TRBJ2-5, the full variable domain is SQTIHQWPATLVQPVGSPLSLECTVEGTSNPNLYWYRQAAGRGLQLLFYSVGIGQISSEVPQNLSASRPQDRQFILSSKKLLLSDSGFYLCAWSSATGGETQYFGPGTRLLVL.

The chain recombines TRBV15 with TRBJ1-1; perhaps TRBD1 as D (5 bases). The germline V and J ends were trimmed by 0 bases and 11 bases, with 13 bases remaining between them. This CDR3 has 13 amino acids. Per the germline V gene, CDR1 is LNHNV and CDR2 is YYDKDF (reference sequence). This chain's CDR3 is CATSRDNGGVAFF. DNA for the CDR3: TGTGCCACCAGCAGAGATAACGGGGGAGTTGCTTTCTTT.

The V and J genes are TRBV6-5 and TRBJ1-1; D uncertain. The CDR3 contains 16 residues. Per germline, CDR1 MNHEY and CDR2 SVGAGI. V was shortened by 0 bases and J by 4 bases, with 15 bases between the two germline ends. The CDR3 loop is CASSYSNLGLGTEAFF. The CDR3 DNA follows: TGTGCCAGCAGTTACTCGAACCTCGGGTTGGGCACTGAAGCTTTCTTT.

V usage is TRBV6-5 and J usage is TRBJ1-2; D gene uncertain. This CDR3 region has 14 residues. Trimming pared 7 bases from V and 7 bases from J, leaving 19 bases between. Germline loops: CDR1 MNHEY, CDR2 SVGAGI. In DNA, the CDR3 is TGTGCCAGCAAGTTAGTAGGGAGCCCTTCTGGCTACACCTTC. Translation gives CASKLVGSPSGYTF.

This rearrangement joins TRBV28 to TRBJ2-1; D gene uncertain. Germline loops: CDR1 MDHEN, CDR2 SYDVKM. This CDR3 contains 16 residues. Deletions cut 7 bases from V and 2 bases from J, with 18 bases between. The CDR3 sequence is CASTPLIFTAYNEQFF. CDR3 DNA: TGTGCCAGCACTCCTCTCATTTTTACTGCCTACAATGAGCAGTTCTTC. The whole variable domain, filled in from reference TRBV28 and TRBJ2-1, reads DVKVTQSSRYLVKRTGEKVFLECVQDMDHENMFWYRQDPGLGLRLIYFSYDVKMKEKGDIPEGYSVSREKKERFSLILESASTNQTSMYLCASTPLIFTAYNEQFFGPGTRLTVL.

The chain links TRBV10-1 to TRBJ2-3; 7 bases are shared with TRBD2. V was clipped by 5 bases and J by 1 base; unmatched bases: 9. The CDR3 has 16 residues. The germline CDR1 and CDR2 sequences are WNHNN and SYGVQD (reference sequence). DNA of the CDR3: TGCGCCAGCAGTCCCTCTGGGGCGGGAGGCACAGATACGCAGTATTTT. Translated, it gives CASSPSGAGGTDTQYF.

V and J are TRBV6-4 and TRBJ1-2; possible D gene TRBD1, 6 bases. Germline V gives CDR1 MRHNA, CDR2 SNTAGT. This CDR3 has 13 residues. V lost 0 bases and J lost 9, with 11 bases in between. The CDR3 loop is CASSDSTGLRYTF. The CDR3 DNA sequence: TGTGCCAGCAGTGACTCCACAGGGTTGCGCTACACCTTC.

The chain uses TRBV4-1 and TRBJ2-1, with D maybe TRBD1 (6 bases). The CDR3 loop spans 16 amino acids. V gave up 2 bases and J gave up 0 bases, with 11 bases separating them. Per the germline V gene, CDR1 is MGHRA and CDR2 is YSYEKL. The CDR3, as DNA: TGCGCCAGCAGCCAATTTACAGGGATCTCCTACAATGAGCAGTTCTTC. Amino acid sequence: CASSQFTGISYNEQFF.

V gene TRBV5-1 combines with J gene TRBJ1-5; D gene ambiguous. V gave up 0 bases and J gave up 0 bases, with 7 bases separating them. CDR1 and CDR2 (germline): SGHRS, YFSETQ. The CDR3 totals 15 residues. DNA for the CDR3: TGCGCCAGCAGCTTGGAAGGGAGTAGCAATCAGCCCCAGCATTTT. Translated, it gives CASSLEGSSNQPQHF.

The V and J genes are TRBV7-2 and TRBJ2-1, with 10 bases fitting TRBD1. In germline, CDR1 is SGHTA, CDR2 FQGNSA. The CDR3 consists of 15 residues. Trimming at V came to 3 bases and at J to 9 bases, leaving 8 bases not matched to a gene. CDR3 coding DNA: TGTGCCAGCAGCTTTGACAGGGGGCGCTTTCTTGAGCAGTTCTTC. Its protein product is CASSFDRGRFLEQFF.

The rearrangement joins TRBV7-9 to TRBJ2-5; maybe TRBD2 (6 bases). Deletions cut 4 bases from V and 3 bases from J, with 18 bases between. The germline gives CDR1 SEHNR, CDR2 FQNEAQ (reference sequence). The CDR3 runs to 16 residues. CDR3 sequence (DNA): TGTGCCAGCAGCTCCCCAGGGAGGCACGGGAAAGAGACCCAGTACTTC. The encoded protein is CASSSPGRHGKETQYF.

The rearrangement joins TRBV29-1 to TRBJ1-5; no clear D. The germline V gene encodes CDR1 SQVTM and CDR2 ANQGSEA. V lost 4 bases and J 7 bases, leaving 14 bases between the germline ends. The CDR3 contains 13 residues. The CDR3 loop is CSVAPGLRQPQHF. For the CDR3, the DNA is TGCAGCGTTGCCCCAGGCCTCCGGCAGCCCCAGCATTTT.

The chain recombines TRBV19 with TRBJ1-5; 8 nucleotides agree with TRBD1. V lost 3 bases to trimming and J lost 8 bases; unmatched junction nucleotides: 15. There are 17 residues in the CDR3. Germline V gene lookup returns CDR1 LNHDA and CDR2 SQIVND (reference sequence). CDR3 DNA: TGTGCCAGTAGTATCGGACAGGGCCGCCGGGTAATCAAGCCCCAGCATTTT. This sequence encodes CASSIGQGRRVIKPQHF.

This clone was counted only a few times. This rearrangement joins TRBV19 to TRBJ2-3, with a weak D call TRBD2 (6 bases). Looked up from germline, CDR1 is LNHDA and CDR2 is SQIVND (reference sequence). This CDR3 comprises 16 residues. The V end lost 1 base, the J end lost 2 bases, and 13 bases lay between the germline ends. CDR3 coding DNA: TGTGCCAGTAGTATAGTAGGACTACCGTTCACAGATACGCAGTATTTT. Its translation is CASSIVGLPFTDTQYF.

V gene TRBV6-1 combines with J gene TRBJ1-2; perhaps TRBD1 as D (5 bases). V lost 4 bases to trimming and J lost 5 bases, with 17 bases between them. CDR3 length: 15 amino acids. Germline CDR1 reads MNHNS; CDR2 reads SASEGT. CDR3 coding DNA: TGTGCCAGCAGTGTCCAGGAACAGGCCTCTTATGGCTACACCTTC. Translation: CASSVQEQASYGYTF.